This entry is about one T cell receptor (beta chain). Its target is unknown. This sample is drawn from a study of T cell responses to AZD1222 COVID-19 vaccine. The study, taken as a whole, reports: In all cases, repertoires were sampled only after the peak T cell response. Distributed over spike, vaccine-associated CD4 TCRs predominated at 160-218 and 743-854.

CDR1 and CDR2 (germline): SNHLY, FYNNEI. Trimming cost V 1 base and J 2 bases, with 5 bases left between them. This CDR3 has 13 amino acids. Clones were read by immunoSEQ multiplex PCR, and TCRdb kept only the in-frame ones, dropping some. The sample yields around 130,000 clones, approximately 92% seen once. The gene calls are TRBV2 and TRBJ1-1, with D hard to call. The TCR was taken from an adult who received the AZD1222 COVID-19 vaccine. The sample here was peripheral blood, taken 28 days after the second AZD1222 dose. CDR3 bases: TGTGCCAGCAGTGAAGACAGAAACACTGAAGCTTTCTTT. Its protein is CASSEDRNTEAFF.